This is a list of T cell receptor beta chains from one sample in a study of T cells in Graves' hyperthyroidism and ophthalmopathy. TCRdb called the multiplex PCR reads again in MiXCR, with one record for every CDR3 protein. Of 380,000 or so distinct CDR3 sequences listed, approximately 13% are singletons. Sequencing used blood. These receptor sequences come from a young man with Graves' hyperthyroidism that later progressed to Graves' ophthalmopathy. The CDR3 runs from the conserved cysteine through the conserved F or W. D genes are given only for firm matches. Rows give clone size only sometimes, using once, few, many, or a class for an expanded clone.

d_gene	v_gene	j_gene	abundance	CDR3nt	CDR3aa
.	TRBV3-1	TRBJ2-3	few	TGTGCCAGCAGCCGGGGGATGAGCACAGATACGCAGTATTTT	CASSRGMSTDTQYF
TRBD1	TRBV20-1	TRBJ1-6	.	TGCAGTGCAATTCGACAGGGAGGGAGTTCACCCCTCCACTTT	CSAIRQGGSSPLHF
TRBD2	TRBV5-1	TRBJ2-3	few	TGCGCCAGCAGCCAGATAAGCTCTAGCGGGGGGGCACCTCACACAGATACGCAGTATTTT	CASSQISSSGGAPHTDTQYF
.	TRBV5-1	TRBJ2-1	few	TGCGCCAGCAGCTGGGCCATCGCCTCGGAGGATGAGCAGTTCTTC	CASSWAIASEDEQFF
.	TRBV3-1	TRBJ1-1	.	TGTGCCAGCAGCCCCCGGGGGGGGTTGTACACTGAAGCTTTCTTT	CASSPRGGLYTEAFF
.	TRBV7-9	TRBJ1-1	.	TGTGCCAGCGGGACTGCAGCTTTCTTT	CASGTAAFF
TRBD1	TRBV6-5	TRBJ1-2	many	TGTGCCAGCAGTTACTCGACAGGGTCTATCTATGGCTACACCTTC	CASSYSTGSIYGYTF
.	TRBV4-1	TRBJ2-1	.	TGCGCCAGCAGCCAAGATCGGGTCAACTACAATGAGCAGTTCTTC	CASSQDRVNYNEQFF
TRBD1	TRBV28	TRBJ1-2	many	TGTGCCAGCAGTAGGGACAGGGGAAGCTATGGCTACACCTTC	CASSRDRGSYGYTF
.	TRBV7-9	TRBJ1-6	.	TGTGCCAGCAGCCCCGGACAGTTTAATTCACCCCTCCACTTT	CASSPGQFNSPLHF
TRBD1	TRBV18	TRBJ1-3	few	TGTGCCAGCTCACCAAGGGGACAGGGGACCTCTGGAAACACCATATATTTT	CASSPRGQGTSGNTIYF
TRBD1	TRBV19	TRBJ1-2	.	TGTGCCAGTCTCCCGGGACAGTACCATGGCTACACCTTC	CASLPGQYHGYTF
.	TRBV20-1	TRBJ1-1	.	TGCAGTGCTAGAAATCTAGGGGCAAACACTGAAGCTTTCTTT	CSARNLGANTEAFF
TRBD1	TRBV7-9	TRBJ2-1	many	TGTGCCAGCGGACAGGGCTCCTACAATGAGCAGTTCTTC	CASGQGSYNEQFF
.	TRBV28	TRBJ2-7	many	TGTGCCAGCAGTTTATTCGGGACACTCTACGAGCAGTACTTC	CASSLFGTLYEQYF
TRBD1	TRBV19	TRBJ1-2	few	TGTGCCAGTAGTATACCTAATTTGGACAGGCTACAGGATGGCTACACCTTC	CASSIPNLDRLQDGYTF
.	TRBV5-5	TRBJ2-3	few	TGTGCCAGCAGCTTGGTAGCTGGACATTCCACAGATACGCAGTATTTT	CASSLVAGHSTDTQYF
.	TRBV7-8	TRBJ1-2	many	TGTGCCAGCAGCTCCCACAGGGCAGGCTACACCTTC	CASSSHRAGYTF
.	TRBV5-6	TRBJ2-2	.	TGTGCCAGCAGCTTGGGGGACTGGAACACCGGGGAGCTGTTTTTT	CASSLGDWNTGELFF
.	TRBV7-2	TRBJ2-4	many	TGTGCCAGCAGCTTAGGTGGGGAAAACATTCAGTACTTC	CASSLGGENIQYF
.	TRBV5-1	TRBJ2-7	many	TGCGCCAGCAGCTCCGGCCCCGCGGGGGAGCAGTACTTC	CASSSGPAGEQYF
.	TRBV27	TRBJ1-5	many	TGTGCCAGCAGTTTTGGAGGGGCCAATCAGCCCCAGCATTTT	CASSFGGANQPQHF
TRBD1	TRBV10-2	TRBJ2-6	.	TGCGCCAGCAGAACAGGGGGCTCTGGGGCCAACGTCCTGACTTTC	CASRTGGSGANVLTF
TRBD2	TRBV10-3	TRBJ2-7	.	TGTGCCATTTCGGGGGGGACTACCTACGAGCAGTACTTC	CAISGGTTYEQYF
.	TRBV6-1	TRBJ1-1	few	TGTGCCGGCAGTACCGGACAGTTCACTGAAGCTTTCTTT	CAGSTGQFTEAFF
.	TRBV6-1	TRBJ2-1	few	TGTGCCAGCAGTGAAGCGCCTAACACGGGGAATGAGCAGTTCTTC	CASSEAPNTGNEQFF
TRBD1	TRBV5-4	TRBJ1-2	.	TGTGCCAGCAGCTTGGTGACAGGGTATGGCTACACCTTC	CASSLVTGYGYTF
.	TRBV9	TRBJ1-3	many	TGTGCCAGCAGCGTTGAGGCAGGATTGGGAAACACCATATATTTT	CASSVEAGLGNTIYF